What follows are 8 T cell receptor beta chains derived from one specimen sequenced in a study of cytotoxic CD8 clonotypes in ibrutinib-treated CLL. Sequencing was performed with immunoSEQ multiplex PCR; in TCRdb, only in-frame clones are kept and a portion is missing. The sample includes 95,000 to 100,000 clones, 60% to 80% of them seen just once. The material sequenced was PBMCs, taken after 12 months of ibrutinib treatment. Receptor source: a human donor with chronic lymphocytic leukemia.

This chain uses TRBV29-1 with TRBJ2-3; D perhaps matches TRBD2 (6 bases). CDR1 is SQVTM and CDR2 is ANQGSEA in the germline V gene. This CDR3 comprises 12 residues. The V and J ends lost 4 bases and 6 bases respectively, with 11 bases between them. The CDR3 DNA follows: TGCAGCGTTGGAGGACTAACGGATACGCAGTATTTT. This encodes CSVGGLTDTQYF.

The count of this clone is one. The CDR3 coding sequence is TGTGCCAGCTCACGGAGATCCCCAGCGGGACAAAACACCGGGGAGCTGTTTTTT. Its translation is CASSRRSPAGQNTGELFF. The rearrangement uses TRBV18 and TRBJ2-2, with a tentative D call TRBD2 (7 bases). The V end lost 4 bases, the J end lost 2 bases, and 20 bases lay between the germline ends. This CDR3 is built from 18 residues. CDR1 is KGHSH, CDR2 LQKENI, per germline.

In this sample, this clone turned up a few times. The chain recombines TRBV6-5 with TRBJ2-3, with 7 bases lining up with TRBD2. CDR1 and CDR2 from the germline V gene are MNHEY and SVGAGI. V was clipped by 3 bases and J by 2 bases; unmatched bases: 8. The CDR3 sequence is 16 residues long. The CDR3 region is CASSYTGGTSTDTQYF. The CDR3 nucleotides are TGTGCCAGCAGTTATACGGGGGGAACATCCACAGATACGCAGTATTTT.

V is TRBV5-1 and J is TRBJ2-3; 7 bases align to TRBD1. The CDR3 contains 14 residues. CDR1 and CDR2 (germline): SGHRS, YFSETQ. V shed 4 bases, J shed 3 bases, and the junction held 5 bases outside the gene matches. The CDR3 region has the DNA TGCGCCAGCAGCAACGGACAGGAAACAGATACGCAGTATTTT. This translates into CASSNGQETDTQYF. The full variable domain, completed using reference TRBV5-1 and TRBJ2-3, is KAGVTQTPRYLIKTRGQQVTLSCSPISGHRSVSWYQQTPGQGLQFLFEYFSETQRNKGNFPGRFSGRQFSNSRSEMNVSTLELGDSALYLCASSNGQETDTQYFGPGTRLTVL.

V gene TRBV5-8 combines with J gene TRBJ1-1, with TRBD1 matching over 8 bases. V trimming: 5 bases; J trimming: 0 bases; junction bases outside the gene matches: 6. This CDR3 has 15 amino acids. Germline V lookup: CDR1 SGHTS, CDR2 YDEGEE. CDR3: CASRHRGNLNTEAFF. In DNA, the CDR3 is TGTGCCAGCAGACACAGGGGGAACCTGAACACTGAAGCTTTCTTT. The complete variable domain, with remaining parts taken from reference TRBV5-8 and TRBJ1-1, reads EAGVTQSPTHLIKTRGQQATLRCSPISGHTSVYWYQQALGLGLQFLLWYDEGEERNRGNFPPRFSGRQFPNYSSELNVNALELEDSALYLCASRHRGNLNTEAFFGQGTRLTVV.

This chain joins TRBV10-1 and TRBJ2-3, with TRBD1 matching 11 bases. The CDR3 length is 16 residues. V lost 6 bases to trimming and J lost 2 bases; unmatched junction nucleotides: 7. The germline V gene has CDR1 WNHNN and CDR2 SYGVQD (reference sequence). The CDR3 DNA follows: TGCGCCAGCAGACCGGACAGGGGGCGAGTCACAGATACGCAGTATTTT. Translated: CASRPDRGRVTDTQYF.

The chain uses TRBV5-4 and TRBJ1-2; D is undetermined. The CDR3 extends over 13 amino acids. Trimming removed 0 bases from V and 4 bases from J, with 7 bases in between. CDR1 is SGHNT and CDR2 is YYREEE in the germline V gene (reference sequence). The CDR3 here is CASSLGWGYGYTF. The CDR3 nucleotides read TGTGCCAGCAGCTTGGGGTGGGGCTATGGCTACACCTTC.

The chain links TRBV11-2 to TRBJ2-7; TRBD1 matches at 7 bases. V was clipped by 2 bases and J by 4 bases; unmatched bases: 2. This CDR3 contains 13 residues. Germline V gene lookup returns CDR1 SGHAT and CDR2 FQNNGV. The CDR3, as DNA: TGTGCCAGCAGCTTACTCAGGGGGTACGAGCAGTACTTC. Translated, it gives CASSLLRGYEQYF.